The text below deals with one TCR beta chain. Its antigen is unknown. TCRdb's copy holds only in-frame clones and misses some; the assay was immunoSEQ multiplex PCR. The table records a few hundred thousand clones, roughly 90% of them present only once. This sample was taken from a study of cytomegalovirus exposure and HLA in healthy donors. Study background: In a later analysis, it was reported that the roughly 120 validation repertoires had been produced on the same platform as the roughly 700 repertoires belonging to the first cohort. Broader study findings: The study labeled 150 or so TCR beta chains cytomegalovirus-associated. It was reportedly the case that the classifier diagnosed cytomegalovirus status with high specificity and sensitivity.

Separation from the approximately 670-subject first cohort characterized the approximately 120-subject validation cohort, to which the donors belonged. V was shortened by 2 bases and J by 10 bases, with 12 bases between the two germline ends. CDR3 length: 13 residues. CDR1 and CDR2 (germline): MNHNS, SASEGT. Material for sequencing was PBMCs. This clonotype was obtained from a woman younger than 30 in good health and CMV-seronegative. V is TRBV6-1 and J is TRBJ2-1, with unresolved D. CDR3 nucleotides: TGTGCCAGCAGTGAAATCGGTTCCTGGGAGCAGTTCTTC. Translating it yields CASSEIGSWEQFF.